This T cell receptor (beta chain) was observed in a study of T cell responses to AZD1222 COVID-19 vaccine. The overall study: Second doses at about 4 or about 12 weeks were pooled.

The study's findings and limits: Most donors were white British, females outnumbered males, and clonal diversity was possibly underestimated. It was only after the peak T cell response that any repertoires were sampled.

This CDR3 has 12 residues. From germline, CDR1 is MNHNY and CDR2 SVGAGI (reference sequence). V lost 6 bases and J 5 bases, leaving 11 bases between the germline ends. TCRdb's table, derived via immunoSEQ multiplex PCR, lists solely in-frame clones and lacks some. The sample yields more than 95,000 clones, around 89% seen once. Of note for this clone: The antigen is undetermined.

The source was peripheral blood, collected on day 0 of AZD1222 vaccination. The chain uses TRBV6-6 and TRBJ2-7; D is possibly TRBD1 (5 bases). This TCR came from an adult in good health. The CDR3 here is CASSRQGDEQYF. CDR3 DNA sequence: TGTGCCAGCAGCCGACAAGGGGACGAGCAGTACTTC.